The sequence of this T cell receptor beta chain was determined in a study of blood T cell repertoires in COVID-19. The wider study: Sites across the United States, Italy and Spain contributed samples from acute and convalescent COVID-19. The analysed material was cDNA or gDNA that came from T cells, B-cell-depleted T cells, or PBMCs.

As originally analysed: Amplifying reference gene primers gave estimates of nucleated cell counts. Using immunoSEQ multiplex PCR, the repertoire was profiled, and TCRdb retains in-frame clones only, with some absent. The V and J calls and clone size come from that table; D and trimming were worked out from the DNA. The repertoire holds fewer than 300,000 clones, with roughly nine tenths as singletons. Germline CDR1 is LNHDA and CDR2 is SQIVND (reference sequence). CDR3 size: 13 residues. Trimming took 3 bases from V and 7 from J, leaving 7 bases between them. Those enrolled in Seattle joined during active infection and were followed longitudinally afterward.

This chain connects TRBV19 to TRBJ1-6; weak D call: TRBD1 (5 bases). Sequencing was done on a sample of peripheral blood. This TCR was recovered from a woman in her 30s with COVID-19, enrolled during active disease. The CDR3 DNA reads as TGTGCCAGTAGTATGGGGGGGAATTCACCCCTCCACTTT. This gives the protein CASSMGGNSPLHF.